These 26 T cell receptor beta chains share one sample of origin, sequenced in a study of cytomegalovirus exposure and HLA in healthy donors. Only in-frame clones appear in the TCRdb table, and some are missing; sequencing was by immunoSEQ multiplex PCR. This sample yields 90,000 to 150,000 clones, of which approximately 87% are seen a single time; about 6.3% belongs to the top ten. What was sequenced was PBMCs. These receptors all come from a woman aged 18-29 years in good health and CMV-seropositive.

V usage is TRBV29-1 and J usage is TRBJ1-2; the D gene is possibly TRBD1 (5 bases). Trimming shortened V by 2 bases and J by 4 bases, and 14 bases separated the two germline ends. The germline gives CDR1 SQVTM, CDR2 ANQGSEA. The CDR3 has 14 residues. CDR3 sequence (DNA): TGCAGCGTTGAAAGGAGGGGTGTGGGCTATGGCTACACCTTC. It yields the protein CSVERRGVGYGYTF.

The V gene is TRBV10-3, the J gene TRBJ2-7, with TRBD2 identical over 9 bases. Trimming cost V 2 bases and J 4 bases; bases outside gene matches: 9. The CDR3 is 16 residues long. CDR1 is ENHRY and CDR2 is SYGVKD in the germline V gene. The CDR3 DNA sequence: TGTGCCATCAGTGAGCGATCGGGACTAGCAGGGTACGAGCAGTACTTC. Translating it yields CAISERSGLAGYEQYF.

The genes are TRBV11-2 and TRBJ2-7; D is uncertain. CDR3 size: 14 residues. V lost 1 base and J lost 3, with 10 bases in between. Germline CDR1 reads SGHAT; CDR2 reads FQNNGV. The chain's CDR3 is CASSLVRSDYEQYF. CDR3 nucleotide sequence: TGTGCCAGCAGCTTAGTTAGGAGCGACTACGAGCAGTACTTC.

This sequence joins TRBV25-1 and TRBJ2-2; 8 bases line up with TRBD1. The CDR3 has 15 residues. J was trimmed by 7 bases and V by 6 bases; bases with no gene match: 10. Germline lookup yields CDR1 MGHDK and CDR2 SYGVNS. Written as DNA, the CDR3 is TGTGCCAGCAGGGGCGGCAGGGGGCGCGGCGGGGAGCTGTTTTTT. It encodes CASRGGRGRGGELFF.

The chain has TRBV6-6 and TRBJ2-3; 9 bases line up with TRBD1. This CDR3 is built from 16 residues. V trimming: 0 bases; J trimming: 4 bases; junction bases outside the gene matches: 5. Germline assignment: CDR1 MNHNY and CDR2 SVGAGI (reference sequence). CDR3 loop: CASSYSPGQGADTQYF. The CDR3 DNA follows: TGTGCCAGCAGTTACTCGCCGGGACAGGGAGCAGATACGCAGTATTTT.

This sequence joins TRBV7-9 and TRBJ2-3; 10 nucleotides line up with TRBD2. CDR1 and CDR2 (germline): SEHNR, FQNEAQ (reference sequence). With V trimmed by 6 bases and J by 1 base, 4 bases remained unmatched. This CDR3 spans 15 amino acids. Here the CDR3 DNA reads TGTGCCAGCAGTCGTGGACTAGCGGGCACAGATACGCAGTATTTT. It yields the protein CASSRGLAGTDTQYF.

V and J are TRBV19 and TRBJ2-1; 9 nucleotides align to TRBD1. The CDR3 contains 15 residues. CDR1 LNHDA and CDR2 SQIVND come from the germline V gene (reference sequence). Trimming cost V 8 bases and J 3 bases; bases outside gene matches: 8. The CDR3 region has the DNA TGTGCCAGTGCAGGTAGGGACAGGGTCTACAATGAGCAGTTCTTC. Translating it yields CASAGRDRVYNEQFF.

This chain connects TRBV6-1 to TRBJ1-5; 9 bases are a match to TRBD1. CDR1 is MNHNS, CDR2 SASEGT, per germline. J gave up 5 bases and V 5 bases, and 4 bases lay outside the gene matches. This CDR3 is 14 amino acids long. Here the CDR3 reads CASSRDRAYQPQHF. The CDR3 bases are TGTGCCAGCAGTCGGGACAGGGCGTATCAGCCCCAGCATTTT.

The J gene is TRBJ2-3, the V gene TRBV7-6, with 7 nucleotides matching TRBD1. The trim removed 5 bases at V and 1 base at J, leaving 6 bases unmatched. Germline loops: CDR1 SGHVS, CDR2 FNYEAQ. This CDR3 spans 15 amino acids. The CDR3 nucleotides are TGTGCCAGCAGCAAGGGACAGAAAGGCACAGATACGCAGTATTTT. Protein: CASSKGQKGTDTQYF.

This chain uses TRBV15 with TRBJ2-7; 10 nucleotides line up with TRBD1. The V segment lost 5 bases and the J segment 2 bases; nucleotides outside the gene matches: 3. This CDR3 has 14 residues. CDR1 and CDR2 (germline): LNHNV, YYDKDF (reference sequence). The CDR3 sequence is CATSGDRGPYEQYF. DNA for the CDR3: TGTGCCACCAGCGGCGACAGGGGGCCCTACGAGCAGTACTTC.

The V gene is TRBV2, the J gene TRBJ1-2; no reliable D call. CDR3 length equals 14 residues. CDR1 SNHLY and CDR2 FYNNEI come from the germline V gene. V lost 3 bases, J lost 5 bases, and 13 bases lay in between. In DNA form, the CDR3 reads TGTGCCAGCAGTGATTTTACAGACCCTTATGGCTACACCTTC. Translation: CASSDFTDPYGYTF.

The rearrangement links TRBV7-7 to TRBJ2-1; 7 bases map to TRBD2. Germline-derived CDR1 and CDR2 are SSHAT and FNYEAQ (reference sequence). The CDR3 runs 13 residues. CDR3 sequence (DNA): TGTGCTAGCTCGGGTACTAGCGAGGATGAGCAGTTCTTC. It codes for CASSGTSEDEQFF.

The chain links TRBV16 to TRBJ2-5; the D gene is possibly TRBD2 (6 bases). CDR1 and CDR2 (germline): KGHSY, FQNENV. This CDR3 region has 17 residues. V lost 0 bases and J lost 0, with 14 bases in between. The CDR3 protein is CASSQSLASANQETQYF. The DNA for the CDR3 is TGTGCCAGCAGCCAATCGTTGGCTAGCGCGAACCAAGAGACCCAGTACTTC.

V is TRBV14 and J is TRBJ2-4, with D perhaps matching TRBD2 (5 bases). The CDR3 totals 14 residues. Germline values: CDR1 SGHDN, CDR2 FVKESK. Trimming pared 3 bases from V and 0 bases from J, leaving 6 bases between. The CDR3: CASSQGEAKNIQYF. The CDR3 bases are TGTGCCAGCAGCCAGGGAGAAGCCAAAAACATTCAGTACTTC. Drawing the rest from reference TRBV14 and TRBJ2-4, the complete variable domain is EAGVTQFPSHSVIEKGQTVTLRCDPISGHDNLYWYRRVMGKEIKFLLHFVKESKQDESGMPNNRFLAERTGGTYSTLKVQPAELEDSGVYFCASSQGEAKNIQYFGAGTRLSVL.

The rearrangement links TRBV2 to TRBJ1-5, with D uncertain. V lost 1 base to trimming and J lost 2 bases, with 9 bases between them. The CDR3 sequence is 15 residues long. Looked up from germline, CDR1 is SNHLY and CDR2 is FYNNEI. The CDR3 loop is CASSEGWQGNQPQHF. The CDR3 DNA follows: TGTGCCAGCAGTGAAGGTTGGCAGGGCAATCAGCCCCAGCATTTT.

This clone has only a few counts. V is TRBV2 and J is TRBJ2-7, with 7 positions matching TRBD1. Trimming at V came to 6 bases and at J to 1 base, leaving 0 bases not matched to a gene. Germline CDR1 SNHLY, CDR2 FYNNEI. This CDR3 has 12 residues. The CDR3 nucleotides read TGTGCCAGCAGGGGACAGTCCTACGAGCAGTACTTC. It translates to CASRGQSYEQYF.

The CDR3, as DNA: TGTGCCAGCAGCCTCAGGGTTAGAACTGAAGCTTTCTTT. This gives the protein CASSLRVRTEAFF. This rearrangement joins TRBV2 to TRBJ1-1; a weak D match, TRBD1 (5 bases). Germline CDR1 and CDR2: SNHLY and FYNNEI. The CDR3 sequence is 13 residues long. The V end lost 6 bases, the J end lost 5 bases, and 13 bases lay between the germline ends.

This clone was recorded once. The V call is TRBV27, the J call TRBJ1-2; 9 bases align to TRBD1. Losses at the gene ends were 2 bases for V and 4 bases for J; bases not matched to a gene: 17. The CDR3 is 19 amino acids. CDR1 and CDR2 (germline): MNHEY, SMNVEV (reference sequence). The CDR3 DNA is TGTGCCAGCAGTTTACGTCCCGGGACAGGGTCAAGGCGGGGCTATGGCTACACCTTC. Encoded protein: CASSLRPGTGSRRGYGYTF.

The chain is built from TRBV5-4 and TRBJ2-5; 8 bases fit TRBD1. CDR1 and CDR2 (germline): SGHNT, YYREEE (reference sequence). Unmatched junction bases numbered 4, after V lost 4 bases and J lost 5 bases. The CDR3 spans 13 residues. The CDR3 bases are TGTGCCAGCAGCCCAGGGGGCGCGGAGACCCAGTACTTC. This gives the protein CASSPGGAETQYF.

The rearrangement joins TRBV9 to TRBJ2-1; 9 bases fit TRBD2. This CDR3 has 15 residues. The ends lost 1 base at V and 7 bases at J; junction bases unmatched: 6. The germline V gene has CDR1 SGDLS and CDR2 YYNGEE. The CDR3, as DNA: TGTGCCAGCAGCGTATCGGCGGGGGGGGAGAATGAGCAGTTCTTC. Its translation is CASSVSAGGENEQFF.

The CDR3: CASSRPGQSYNEQFF. CDR3 nucleotides: TGTGCCAGCAGCCGCCCGGGACAGTCATACAATGAGCAGTTCTTC. The chain joins TRBV27 to TRBJ2-1; 7 nucleotides agree with TRBD1. With 6 bases clipped from V and 4 bases from J, the junction kept 9 bases outside the gene matches. There are 15 residues in the CDR3. Germline CDR1 reads MNHEY; CDR2 reads SMNVEV (reference sequence).

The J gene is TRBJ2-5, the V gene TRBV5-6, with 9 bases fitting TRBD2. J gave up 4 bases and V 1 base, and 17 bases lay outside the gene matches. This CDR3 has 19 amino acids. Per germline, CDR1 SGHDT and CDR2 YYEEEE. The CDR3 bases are TGTGCCAGCAGCTTGAACAGGAAATGGGCTGCGGGAGGGCCAGAGACCCAGTACTTC. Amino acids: CASSLNRKWAAGGPETQYF.

The CDR3 bases are TGCGCCAGCAGCCGAAAGGGACAGGGAGAGGGTTCACCCCTCCACTTT. It yields the protein CASSRKGQGEGSPLHF. The V and J genes are TRBV4-1 and TRBJ1-6; 9 bases are shared with TRBD1. The J segment lost 9 bases and the V segment lost 4 bases, leaving 10 bases of the junction unmatched. The CDR3 has 16 residues. Germline V CDR1 and CDR2: MGHRA, YSYEKL.

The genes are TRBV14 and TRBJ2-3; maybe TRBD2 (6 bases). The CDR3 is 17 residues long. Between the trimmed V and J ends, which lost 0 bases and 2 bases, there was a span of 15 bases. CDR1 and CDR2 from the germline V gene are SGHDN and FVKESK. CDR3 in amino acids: CASSQDLRGIDTDTQYF. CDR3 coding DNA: TGTGCCAGCAGCCAAGATCTTCGCGGGATCGACACAGATACGCAGTATTTT. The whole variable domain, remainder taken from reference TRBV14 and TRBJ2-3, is EAGVTQFPSHSVIEKGQTVTLRCDPISGHDNLYWYRRVMGKEIKFLLHFVKESKQDESGMPNNRFLAERTGGTYSTLKVQPAELEDSGVYFCASSQDLRGIDTDTQYFGPGTRLTVL.

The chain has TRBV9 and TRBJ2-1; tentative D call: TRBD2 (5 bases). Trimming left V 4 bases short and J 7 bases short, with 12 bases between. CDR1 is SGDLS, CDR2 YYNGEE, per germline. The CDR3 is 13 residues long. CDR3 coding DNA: TGTGCCAGCAGCTCTAGCCCAGATAATGAGCAGTTCTTC. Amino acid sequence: CASSSSPDNEQFF.

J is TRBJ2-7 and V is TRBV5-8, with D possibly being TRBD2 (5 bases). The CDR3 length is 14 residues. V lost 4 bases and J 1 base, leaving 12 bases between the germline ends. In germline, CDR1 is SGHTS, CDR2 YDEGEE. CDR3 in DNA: TGTGCCAGCAGCAGACGGCGGGTTTCCTACGAGCAGTACTTC. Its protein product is CASSRRRVSYEQYF. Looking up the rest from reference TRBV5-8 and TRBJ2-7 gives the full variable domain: EAGVTQSPTHLIKTRGQQATLRCSPISGHTSVYWYQQALGLGLQFLLWYDEGEERNRGNFPPRFSGRQFPNYSSELNVNALELEDSALYLCASSRRRVSYEQYFGPGTRLTVT.